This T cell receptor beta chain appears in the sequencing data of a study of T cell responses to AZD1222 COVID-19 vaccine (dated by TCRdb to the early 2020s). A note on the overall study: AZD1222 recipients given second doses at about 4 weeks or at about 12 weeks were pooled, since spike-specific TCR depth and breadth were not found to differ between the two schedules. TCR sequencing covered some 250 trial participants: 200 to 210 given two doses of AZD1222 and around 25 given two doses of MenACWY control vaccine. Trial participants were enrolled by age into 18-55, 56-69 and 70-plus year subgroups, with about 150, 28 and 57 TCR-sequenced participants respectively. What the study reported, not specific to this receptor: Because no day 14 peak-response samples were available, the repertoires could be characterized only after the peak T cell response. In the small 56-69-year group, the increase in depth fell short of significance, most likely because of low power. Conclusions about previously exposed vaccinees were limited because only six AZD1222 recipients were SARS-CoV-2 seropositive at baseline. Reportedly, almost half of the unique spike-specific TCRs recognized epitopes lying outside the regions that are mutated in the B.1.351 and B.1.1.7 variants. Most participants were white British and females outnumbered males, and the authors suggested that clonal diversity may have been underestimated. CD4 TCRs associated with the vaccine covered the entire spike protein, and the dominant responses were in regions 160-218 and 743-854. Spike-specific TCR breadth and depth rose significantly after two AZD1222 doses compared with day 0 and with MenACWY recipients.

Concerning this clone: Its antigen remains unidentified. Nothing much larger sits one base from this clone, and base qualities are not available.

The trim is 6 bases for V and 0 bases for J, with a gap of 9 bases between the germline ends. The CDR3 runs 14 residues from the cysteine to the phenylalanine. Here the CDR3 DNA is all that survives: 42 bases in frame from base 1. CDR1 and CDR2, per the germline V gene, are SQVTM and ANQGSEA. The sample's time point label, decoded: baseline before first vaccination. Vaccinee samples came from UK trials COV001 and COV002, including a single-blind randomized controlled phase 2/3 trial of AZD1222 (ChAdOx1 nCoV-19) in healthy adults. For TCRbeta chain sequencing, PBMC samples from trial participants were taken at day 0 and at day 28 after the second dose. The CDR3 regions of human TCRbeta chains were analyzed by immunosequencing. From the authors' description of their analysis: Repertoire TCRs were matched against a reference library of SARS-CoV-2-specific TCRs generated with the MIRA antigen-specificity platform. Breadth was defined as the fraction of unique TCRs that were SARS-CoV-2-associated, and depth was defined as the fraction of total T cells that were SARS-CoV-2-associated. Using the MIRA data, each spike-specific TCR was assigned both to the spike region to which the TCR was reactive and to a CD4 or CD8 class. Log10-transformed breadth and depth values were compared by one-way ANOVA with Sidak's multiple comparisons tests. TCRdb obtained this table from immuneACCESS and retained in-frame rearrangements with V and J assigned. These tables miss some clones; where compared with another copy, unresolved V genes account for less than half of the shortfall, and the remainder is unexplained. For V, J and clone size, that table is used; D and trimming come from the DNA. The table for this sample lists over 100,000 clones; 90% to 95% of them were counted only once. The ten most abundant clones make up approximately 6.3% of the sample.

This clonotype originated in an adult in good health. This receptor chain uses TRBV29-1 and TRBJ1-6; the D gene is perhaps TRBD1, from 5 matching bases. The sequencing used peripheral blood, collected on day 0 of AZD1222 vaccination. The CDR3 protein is CSVRDSSYNSPLHF. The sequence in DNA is TGCAGCGTCAGGGATAGCTCCTATAATTCACCCCTCCACTTT.